These T cell receptor beta chains were read from a single sample in a study of CD8 T cells in Susac syndrome. TCRdb passed the immunoSEQ multiplex PCR reads through MiXCR, listing each CDR3 protein once. Of 150,000 to 200,000 distinct CDR3 sequences in the sample, approximately 94% are singletons; the top ten hold about 0.09%. The sequenced material came from CD4+ T cells from PBMCs. Every receptor here comes from a human donor with multiple sclerosis. Each CDR3 is given with its conserved first and last residue. The D gene is left open where the match is weak. A row's size may be missing; if present it is once, few, many or a size class.

clone_size: once
j_call: TRBJ2-1
v_call: TRBV15
d_call: NA
cdr3_nt: TGTGCCACCAGCAGAGATCTTCTCGCTGAGCAGTTCTTC
cdr3_aa: CATSRDLLAEQFF

clone_size: NA
j_call: TRBJ2-3
v_call: TRBV24-1
d_call: TRBD2
cdr3_nt: TGTGCCACCAGTGATCGCAGGACTAGCGGGAGCTCAGATACGCAGTATTTT
cdr3_aa: CATSDRRTSGSSDTQYF

clone_size: NA
j_call: TRBJ2-7
v_call: TRBV28
d_call: NA
cdr3_nt: TGTGCCAGCAGACTCCCGAATACAGGGTCCAGGGGCGAGCAGTACTTC
cdr3_aa: CASRLPNTGSRGEQYF

clone_size: NA
j_call: TRBJ2-7
v_call: TRBV5-1
d_call: NA
cdr3_nt: TGCGCCAGCAGCTTGGTCGGAAGCTCCTACGAGCAGTACTTC
cdr3_aa: CASSLVGSSYEQYF

clone_size: NA
j_call: TRBJ2-1
v_call: TRBV15
d_call: TRBD2
cdr3_nt: TGTGCCACCAGCAGCGGGACTACTCACAATGAGCAGTTCTTC
cdr3_aa: CATSSGTTHNEQFF

clone_size: NA
j_call: TRBJ2-6
v_call: TRBV18
d_call: NA
cdr3_nt: TGTGCCAGCTCACTTACCTTTATTCGACCTGGGGCCAACGTCCTGACTTTC
cdr3_aa: CASSLTFIRPGANVLTF

clone_size: once
j_call: TRBJ2-5
v_call: TRBV29-1
d_call: NA
cdr3_nt: TGCAGCGTTGACCGGACGGACCAAGAGACCCAGTACTTC
cdr3_aa: CSVDRTDQETQYF

clone_size: NA
j_call: TRBJ2-2
v_call: TRBV10-3
d_call: TRBD2
cdr3_nt: TGTGCCGCTAGCGGGAGCGCCGGGGAGCTGTTTTTT
cdr3_aa: CAASGSAGELFF

clone_size: NA
j_call: TRBJ2-3
v_call: TRBV4-2
d_call: NA
cdr3_nt: TGTGCCAGCAGCCTACACGGGGCGTCGAAGGGACATCAAGATACGCAGTATTTT
cdr3_aa: CASSLHGASKGHQDTQYF

clone_size: NA
j_call: TRBJ2-7
v_call: TRBV5-1
d_call: NA
cdr3_nt: TGCGCCAGCAGCCCCCCAGGGACTCCCTTCGAGCAGTACTTC
cdr3_aa: CASSPPGTPFEQYF

clone_size: NA
j_call: TRBJ2-2
v_call: TRBV2
d_call: NA
cdr3_nt: TGTGCCAGCGGCATCCCCCCGACGGTGCCGTGGACCGGGGAGCTGTTTTTT
cdr3_aa: CASGIPPTVPWTGELFF

clone_size: NA
j_call: TRBJ1-1
v_call: TRBV19
d_call: NA
cdr3_nt: TGTGCCAGTTCGCCAGGGAGGACTGAAGCTTTCTTT
cdr3_aa: CASSPGRTEAFF

clone_size: NA
j_call: TRBJ2-7
v_call: TRBV6-2/TRBV6-3
d_call: NA
cdr3_nt: TGTGCCAGCAGTTACTCCGGCCAACGTCACTCCTACGAGCAGTACTTC
cdr3_aa: CASSYSGQRHSYEQYF

clone_size: NA
j_call: TRBJ2-1
v_call: TRBV5-4
d_call: TRBD2
cdr3_nt: TGTGCCAGCAGCGAGGGACTAGCGGGATGGGATGAGCAGTTCTTC
cdr3_aa: CASSEGLAGWDEQFF

clone_size: NA
j_call: TRBJ1-1
v_call: TRBV6-6
d_call: TRBD1
cdr3_nt: TGTGCCAGCAGCCTCGGACAGGGGGACACTGAAGCTTTCTTT
cdr3_aa: CASSLGQGDTEAFF

clone_size: NA
j_call: TRBJ1-2
v_call: TRBV30
d_call: TRBD1
cdr3_nt: TGTGCCTGGGCCCGACAGGGGGCCCCGAGGGGCTACACCTTC
cdr3_aa: CAWARQGAPRGYTF

clone_size: NA
j_call: TRBJ2-7
v_call: TRBV20-1
d_call: NA
cdr3_nt: TGCAGTGCCCTTTTACTTGAAGGGTGGGAGCAGTACTTC
cdr3_aa: CSALLLEGWEQYF

clone_size: NA
j_call: TRBJ1-1
v_call: TRBV29-1
d_call: NA
cdr3_nt: TGCAGCGTTGAAGATCTGGAGACAGTGGCTTTCTTT
cdr3_aa: CSVEDLETVAFF

clone_size: NA
j_call: TRBJ1-3
v_call: TRBV5-1
d_call: TRBD1
cdr3_nt: TGCGCCAGCAGCTACGACCCCGGGACAGCTGGAAACACCATATATTTT
cdr3_aa: CASSYDPGTAGNTIYF

clone_size: NA
j_call: TRBJ1-2
v_call: TRBV12-3/TRBV12-4
d_call: NA
cdr3_nt: TGTGCCAGCAGTTTAAGTGGTGTGGGCAATGGCTACACCTTC
cdr3_aa: CASSLSGVGNGYTF

clone_size: once
j_call: TRBJ2-7
v_call: TRBV27
d_call: TRBD2
cdr3_nt: TGTGCCAGCGGAGGACTAGAGAGGTACGAGCAGTACTTC
cdr3_aa: CASGGLERYEQYF

clone_size: NA
j_call: TRBJ2-5
v_call: TRBV27
d_call: NA
cdr3_nt: TGTGCCAGCAGATCCTCTGCGGGCGTGGAGACCCAGTACTTC
cdr3_aa: CASRSSAGVETQYF

clone_size: NA
j_call: TRBJ1-1
v_call: TRBV15
d_call: TRBD1
cdr3_nt: TGTGCCACCAGCAGAGGGGGGACAGGTCAATCTGAAGCTTTCTTT
cdr3_aa: CATSRGGTGQSEAFF

clone_size: NA
j_call: TRBJ2-5
v_call: TRBV12-3/TRBV12-4
d_call: NA
cdr3_nt: TGTACCAGCAGCCGCCTGAGGGATACCCAGTACTTC
cdr3_aa: CTSSRLRDTQYF

clone_size: NA
j_call: TRBJ2-2
v_call: TRBV12-3/TRBV12-4
d_call: NA
cdr3_nt: TGTGCCAGCAGAGACAGGCAGGGAGGAGTGGAGCTGTTTTTT
cdr3_aa: CASRDRQGGVELFF

clone_size: NA
j_call: TRBJ2-7
v_call: TRBV30
d_call: NA
cdr3_nt: TGTGCCTGGAGAGGAAGCGGGCCGGGGGAGCAGTACTTC
cdr3_aa: CAWRGSGPGEQYF